These T cell receptor beta chains were read from a single sample in a study of vaccination and CD4 T cells after COVID-19. For these receptors, no antigen is known. Using its own MiXCR run on the PCR reads, TCRdb lists one record per CDR3 protein. The sample lists 9,500 to 11,000 distinct CDR3 sequences, 30% seen once, with about 9.8% in the top ten. The specimen comprised CD4+ T cells from blood, cultured in vitro, sampled after SARS-CoV-2 vaccination. Source of these receptors: a human donor who had recovered from COVID-19. Each CDR3 is given with its conserved first and last residue. D genes are given only for firm matches. For some rows the clone size is stated as once, few or many, or as a class when expanded; others skip it.

v_gene: TRBV7-3; j_gene: TRBJ2-7; d_gene: -; abundance: -; CDR3aa: CASSLGVGLGYEQYF; CDR3nt: TGTGCCAGCAGCTTGGGGGTGGGCCTTGGCTATGAGCAGTACTTC
v_gene: TRBV7-2; j_gene: TRBJ1-1; d_gene: TRBD1; abundance: -; CDR3aa: CASSLTTGNMNTEAFF; CDR3nt: TGTGCCAGCAGCCTAACGACAGGGAACATGAACACTGAAGCTTTCTTT
v_gene: TRBV2; j_gene: TRBJ1-2; d_gene: -; abundance: few; CDR3aa: CASSERSGLLAPYGYTF; CDR3nt: TGTGCCAGCAGTGAACGTTCGGGACTGCTGGCCCCTTATGGCTACACCTTC
v_gene: TRBV7-6; j_gene: TRBJ2-3; d_gene: TRBD2; abundance: -; CDR3aa: CASKLSGLAGTSDTQYF; CDR3nt: TGTGCCAGCAAACTTTCGGGACTAGCGGGAACCTCAGATACGCAGTATTTT
v_gene: TRBV27; j_gene: TRBJ1-2; d_gene: TRBD1; abundance: few; CDR3aa: CASSGTGIGYGYTF; CDR3nt: TGTGCCAGCAGTGGGACAGGGATAGGCTATGGCTACACCTTC
v_gene: TRBV6-1; j_gene: TRBJ1-2; d_gene: -; abundance: -; CDR3aa: CASSTREGYGYTF; CDR3nt: TGTGCCAGCAGCACCAGGGAAGGCTATGGCTACACCTTC
v_gene: TRBV24-1; j_gene: TRBJ2-3; d_gene: -; abundance: -; CDR3aa: CATRSGGDRTDTQYF; CDR3nt: TGTGCCACCAGATCGGGCGGGGATCGCACAGATACGCAGTATTTT
v_gene: TRBV20-1; j_gene: TRBJ2-7; d_gene: TRBD2; abundance: few; CDR3aa: CSAIPLTSGSYEQYF; CDR3nt: TGCAGTGCTATACCACTGACTAGCGGGAGCTACGAGCAGTACTTC
v_gene: TRBV10-3; j_gene: TRBJ1-5; d_gene: -; abundance: -; CDR3aa: CAISAHSYSNQPQHF; CDR3nt: TGTGCCATCAGCGCACACTCTTATAGCAATCAGCCCCAGCATTTT
v_gene: TRBV24-1; j_gene: TRBJ2-5; d_gene: -; abundance: -; CDR3aa: CATTSGGAGQETQYF; CDR3nt: TGTGCCACCACAAGTGGGGGCGCAGGCCAAGAGACCCAGTACTTC
v_gene: TRBV10-3; j_gene: TRBJ2-5; d_gene: -; abundance: -; CDR3aa: CAISEGQGVETQYF; CDR3nt: TGTGCCATCAGTGAGGGACAAGGAGTAGAGACCCAGTACTTC
v_gene: TRBV4-3; j_gene: TRBJ1-6; d_gene: -; abundance: -; CDR3aa: CASSQDRGTHSPLHF; CDR3nt: TGCGCCAGCAGCCAAGATCGGGGGACACATTCACCCCTCCACTTT
v_gene: TRBV5-8; j_gene: TRBJ2-1; d_gene: TRBD2; abundance: few; CDR3aa: CASSPYSGRSYNEQFF; CDR3nt: TGTGCCAGCAGCCCCTATAGCGGGAGGTCCTACAATGAGCAGTTCTTC
v_gene: TRBV11-2; j_gene: TRBJ2-2; d_gene: -; abundance: -; CDR3aa: CASSLVAGELFF; CDR3nt: TGTGCCAGCAGCTTAGTGGCCGGGGAGCTGTTTTTT
v_gene: TRBV6-4; j_gene: TRBJ2-1; d_gene: TRBD2; abundance: few; CDR3aa: CASSESGRALIF; CDR3nt: TGTGCCAGCAGTGAGAGCGGGAGGGCCTTGATCTTC
v_gene: TRBV6-5; j_gene: TRBJ2-4; d_gene: TRBD1; abundance: -; CDR3aa: CASSYRDSQYF; CDR3nt: TGTGCCAGCAGTTACAGGGACAGTCAGTACTTC
v_gene: TRBV20-1; j_gene: TRBJ2-3; d_gene: -; abundance: few; CDR3aa: CSARKQGGTDTQYF; CDR3nt: TGCAGTGCTAGAAAACAGGGTGGCACAGATACGCAGTATTTT
v_gene: TRBV11-2; j_gene: TRBJ2-7; d_gene: TRBD2; abundance: few; CDR3aa: CASRVLAGNFYEQYF; CDR3nt: TGTGCCAGCAGGGTACTAGCGGGAAACTTCTACGAGCAGTACTTC
v_gene: TRBV6-2/TRBV6-3; j_gene: TRBJ2-7; d_gene: TRBD1; abundance: few; CDR3aa: CASSSTGASSYEQYF; CDR3nt: TGTGCCAGCAGTTCCACAGGGGCGTCCTCCTACGAGCAGTACTTC
v_gene: TRBV4-1; j_gene: TRBJ2-4; d_gene: TRBD2; abundance: -; CDR3aa: CASSQEGGGGAKNIQYF; CDR3nt: TGCGCCAGCAGCCAAGAGGGCGGGGGGGGGGCCAAAAACATTCAGTACTTC
v_gene: TRBV7-9; j_gene: TRBJ2-1; d_gene: -; abundance: -; CDR3aa: CASSLVQRPNEQFF; CDR3nt: TGTGCCAGCAGCTTAGTTCAGCGGCCAAATGAGCAGTTCTTC
v_gene: TRBV28; j_gene: TRBJ1-2; d_gene: -; abundance: few; CDR3aa: CASSSHSAGYGYTF; CDR3nt: TGTGCCAGCAGTTCACACTCGGCCGGCTATGGCTACACCTTC
v_gene: TRBV12-3/TRBV12-4; j_gene: TRBJ2-5; d_gene: -; abundance: -; CDR3aa: CASNHPQGRRETQYF; CDR3nt: TGTGCCAGCAATCATCCACAGGGGAGGCGAGAGACCCAGTACTTC
v_gene: TRBV15; j_gene: TRBJ2-2; d_gene: TRBD2; abundance: few; CDR3aa: CATSRAPSGRALNTGELFF; CDR3nt: TGTGCCACCAGCAGAGCCCCTAGCGGGAGGGCCTTGAACACCGGGGAGCTGTTTTTT
v_gene: TRBV11-3; j_gene: TRBJ2-1; d_gene: -; abundance: -; CDR3aa: CASSSLSSNEQFF; CDR3nt: TGTGCCAGCAGTTCTCTTTCCAGCAATGAGCAGTTCTTC
v_gene: TRBV4-2; j_gene: TRBJ2-7; d_gene: TRBD1; abundance: -; CDR3aa: CASSTFETGGGEQYF; CDR3nt: TGTGCCAGCAGCACTTTCGAGACAGGGGGTGGCGAGCAGTACTTC
v_gene: TRBV7-6; j_gene: TRBJ2-5; d_gene: -; abundance: medium-sized; CDR3aa: CASSSQPQETQYF; CDR3nt: TGTGCCAGCAGCTCGCAGCCGCAAGAGACCCAGTACTTC
v_gene: TRBV6-1; j_gene: TRBJ2-5; d_gene: TRBD2; abundance: few; CDR3aa: CASSRPTSGSGETQYF; CDR3nt: TGTGCCAGCAGCCGTCCGACTAGCGGGAGCGGTGAGACCCAGTACTTC
v_gene: TRBV5-4; j_gene: TRBJ1-2; d_gene: -; abundance: -; CDR3aa: CASSFGGVASSYGYTF; CDR3nt: TGTGCCAGCAGCTTTGGGGGGGTGGCCTCCTCCTATGGCTACACCTTC
v_gene: TRBV15; j_gene: TRBJ2-3; d_gene: -; abundance: few; CDR3aa: CATSRGTGTDTQYF; CDR3nt: TGTGCCACCAGCAGAGGGACAGGCACAGATACGCAGTATTTT
v_gene: TRBV7-2; j_gene: TRBJ2-5; d_gene: -; abundance: -; CDR3aa: CASSLGRSQETQYF; CDR3nt: TGTGCCAGCAGCTTAGGGCGGAGCCAAGAGACCCAGTACTTC
v_gene: TRBV7-2; j_gene: TRBJ2-7; d_gene: TRBD1; abundance: -; CDR3aa: CASSFSPDRASNEQYF; CDR3nt: TGTGCCAGCAGCTTCTCGCCGGACAGGGCGTCCAACGAGCAGTACTTC
v_gene: TRBV4-2; j_gene: TRBJ2-5; d_gene: -; abundance: -; CDR3aa: CASSQKGADQETQYF; CDR3nt: TGTGCCAGCAGCCAAAAAGGAGCGGATCAAGAGACCCAGTACTTC
v_gene: TRBV20-1; j_gene: TRBJ1-5; d_gene: TRBD1; abundance: -; CDR3aa: CSARRGQVGLDAQHF; CDR3nt: TGCAGTGCTAGACGGGGACAGGTGGGTCTTGACGCCCAGCATTTT
v_gene: TRBV7-3; j_gene: TRBJ2-5; d_gene: -; abundance: -; CDR3aa: CASSLTGWGETQYF; CDR3nt: TGTGCCAGCAGCCTAACAGGCTGGGGGGAGACCCAGTACTTC
v_gene: TRBV12-5; j_gene: TRBJ2-7; d_gene: TRBD2; abundance: -; CDR3aa: CASGLEAAGGFEQYF; CDR3nt: TGTGCTAGTGGTTTGGAGGCGGCGGGAGGTTTCGAGCAGTACTTC
v_gene: TRBV7-9; j_gene: TRBJ1-6; d_gene: -; abundance: few; CDR3aa: CASSFRESSNSPLHF; CDR3nt: TGTGCCAGCAGTTTCAGGGAATCCTCAAATTCACCCCTCCACTTT
v_gene: TRBV28; j_gene: TRBJ2-1; d_gene: -; abundance: -; CDR3aa: CASTYRVLSYNEQFF; CDR3nt: TGTGCCAGCACCTACCGGGTCCTATCCTACAATGAGCAGTTCTTC
v_gene: TRBV5-6; j_gene: TRBJ1-1; d_gene: TRBD1; abundance: -; CDR3aa: CASSWTGIEAFF; CDR3nt: TGTGCCAGCAGCTGGACAGGAATAGAAGCTTTCTTT
v_gene: TRBV6-1; j_gene: TRBJ1-1; d_gene: TRBD1; abundance: -; CDR3aa: CAIRQGISGGTEAFF; CDR3nt: TGTGCCATCCGACAGGGTATCTCTGGGGGCACTGAAGCTTTCTTT
v_gene: TRBV20-1; j_gene: TRBJ2-1; d_gene: -; abundance: medium-sized; CDR3aa: CSASSTRHPNEQFF; CDR3nt: TGCAGTGCTAGTTCGACTAGGCATCCCAATGAGCAGTTCTTC
v_gene: TRBV20-1; j_gene: TRBJ2-7; d_gene: TRBD2; abundance: -; CDR3aa: CSAPRGGLAGKSSYEQYF; CDR3nt: TGCAGTGCCCCACGCGGAGGACTAGCGGGCAAAAGCTCCTACGAGCAGTACTTC
v_gene: TRBV24-1; j_gene: TRBJ2-3; d_gene: -; abundance: few; CDR3aa: CASQGIGADTQYF; CDR3nt: TGTGCCAGTCAGGGGATAGGAGCAGATACGCAGTATTTT
v_gene: TRBV29-1; j_gene: TRBJ2-3; d_gene: -; abundance: few; CDR3aa: CSGGGRVVDTQYF; CDR3nt: TGCAGCGGGGGGGGCAGGGTCGTAGATACGCAGTATTTT
v_gene: TRBV20-1; j_gene: TRBJ1-4; d_gene: TRBD1; abundance: -; CDR3aa: CSAPRQGISEKLFF; CDR3nt: TGCAGTGCACCCCGACAGGGAATCAGTGAAAAACTGTTTTTT
v_gene: TRBV19; j_gene: TRBJ2-5; d_gene: -; abundance: few; CDR3aa: CASSIGGAETQYF; CDR3nt: TGTGCCAGTAGTATAGGAGGCGCAGAGACCCAGTACTTC
v_gene: TRBV20-1; j_gene: TRBJ2-7; d_gene: TRBD2; abundance: once; CDR3aa: CSARDGLAGVYEQYF; CDR3nt: TGCAGTGCTAGAGATGGGCTAGCGGGAGTCTACGAGCAGTACTTC
v_gene: TRBV11-3; j_gene: TRBJ2-1; d_gene: TRBD2; abundance: -; CDR3aa: CASSLGGGRNEQFF; CDR3nt: TGTGCCAGCAGCCTGGGGGGAGGGCGCAATGAGCAGTTCTTC
v_gene: TRBV19; j_gene: TRBJ2-3; d_gene: TRBD2; abundance: -; CDR3aa: CASSPTSGRAMTQYF; CDR3nt: TGTGCCAGTAGCCCGACTAGCGGGAGGGCCATGACGCAGTATTTT
v_gene: TRBV25-1; j_gene: TRBJ1-5; d_gene: -; abundance: few; CDR3aa: CASSARGGNNQPQHF; CDR3nt: TGTGCCAGCAGTGCACGGGGCGGTAACAATCAGCCCCAGCATTTT
v_gene: TRBV6-5; j_gene: TRBJ2-7; d_gene: -; abundance: few; CDR3aa: CASSYPQTARYEQYF; CDR3nt: TGTGCCAGCAGTTACCCCCAGACAGCTAGGTACGAGCAGTACTTC
v_gene: TRBV2; j_gene: TRBJ1-6; d_gene: TRBD1; abundance: few; CDR3aa: CASREDRARSPLHF; CDR3nt: TGTGCCAGCAGAGAGGACAGGGCCAGGTCACCCCTCCACTTT
v_gene: TRBV4-3; j_gene: TRBJ2-1; d_gene: TRBD2; abundance: -; CDR3aa: CASSQDGLAGVNEQFF; CDR3nt: TGCGCCAGCAGCCAAGATGGACTAGCGGGAGTCAATGAGCAGTTCTTC
v_gene: TRBV24-1; j_gene: TRBJ2-4; d_gene: -; abundance: few; CDR3aa: CATSDRTGPGNIQYF; CDR3nt: TGTGCCACCAGTGACCGAACAGGCCCGGGAAACATTCAGTACTTC